The source of this T cell receptor beta chain is a study of T cell responses to AZD1222 COVID-19 vaccine. The wider study: It was second doses at about 4 or about 12 weeks that were pooled.

TCRdb's copy holds only in-frame clones and misses some; the assay was immunoSEQ multiplex PCR. In the table there are roughly 150,000 clones, 90% to 95% of which are singletons. General observations from the study: Sampling captured repertoires only after the peak T cell response. Most donors were white British and more were female, and clonal diversity was possibly underestimated. Once two AZD1222 doses were given, Spike-specific TCR breadth and depth went up.

As concerns this clone: Antigen unknown.

This receptor was taken from an adult in good health. Here the sequenced sample was peripheral blood, taken on day 0 of AZD1222 vaccination.

CDR3 sequence reads: CASGGSYNSPLHF. As DNA, the CDR3 is TGTGCCAGTGGGGGATCTTATAATTCACCCCTCCACTTT. The chain combines TRBV19 with TRBJ1-6, with a possible D match to TRBD1 (5 bases). Trimming removed 8 bases at V and 4 bases at J, with 9 bases between. Germline V CDR1 and CDR2: LNHDA, SQIVND (reference sequence). This CDR3 contains 13 residues.